This T cell receptor beta chain emerged from a study of OX40 agonist ivuxolimab in advanced cancers. The CDR3 loop spans 16 amino acids. Germline V gene sequence: CDR1 SGHNT, CDR2 YENEEA. The V and J ends lost 1 base and 0 bases respectively, with 9 bases between them. Assay used: immunoSEQ multiplex PCR; TCRdb lists only in-frame clones, some missing. The sample has 1,200 or so clones, about 80% seen once. The receptor was derived from an adult with an advanced solid tumor such as melanoma, head and neck, liver or kidney cancer. Sampling took place in a trial of the OX40 agonist ivuxolimab. The chain couples TRBV11-3 to TRBJ2-2; tentative D call: TRBD2 (6 bases). The chain's CDR3 is CASSLGGGSNTGELFF. CDR3 nucleotide sequence: TGTGCCAGCAGCTTAGGTGGAGGGTCGAACACCGGGGAGCTGTTTTTT.